The TCR beta chain under discussion was sequenced for a study of blood T cell repertoires in COVID-19. Study-wide context: The United States, Italy and Spain provided the acute and convalescent COVID-19 samples. The analysed material was cDNA or gDNA that came from T cells, B-cell-depleted T cells, or PBMCs.

The authors' processing: Estimation of nucleated cell counts relied on the amplification of reference gene primers. The repertoire was sequenced with immunoSEQ multiplex PCR; TCRdb's copy has only in-frame clones and lacks some. V and J calls plus clone size are reproduced from that table; the DNA served to infer D and trimming. This sample has 25,000 to 30,000 clones; 89% occur once, and the top ten carry about 45%. Germline trimming cut 4 bases from V and 5 bases from J; bases unmatched to any gene: 8. Germline V CDR1 and CDR2: LNHDA, SQIVND (reference sequence). This CDR3 has 16 amino acids. This clone was seen just once.

This receptor was taken from a human donor with acute or convalescent COVID-19. The donor label of this sample is uncertain. The sequenced sample was peripheral blood. The rearrangement joins TRBV19 to TRBJ1-4; TRBD1 agrees at 9 bases. Here the CDR3 DNA reads TGTGCCAGTAGTAAGGGACAGGGTAGAGGAAATGAAAAACTGTTTTTT. Residues: CASSKGQGRGNEKLFF.